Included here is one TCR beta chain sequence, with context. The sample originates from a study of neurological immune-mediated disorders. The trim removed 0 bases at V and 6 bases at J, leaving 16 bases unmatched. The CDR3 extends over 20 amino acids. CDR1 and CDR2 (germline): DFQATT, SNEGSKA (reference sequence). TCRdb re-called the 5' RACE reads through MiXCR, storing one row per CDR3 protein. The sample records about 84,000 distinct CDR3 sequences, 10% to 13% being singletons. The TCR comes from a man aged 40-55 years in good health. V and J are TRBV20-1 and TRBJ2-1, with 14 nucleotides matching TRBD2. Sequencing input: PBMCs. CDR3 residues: CSARDSGLAGGPTRPNEQFF. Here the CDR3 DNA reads TGCAGTGCTAGAGATTCCGGACTAGCGGGGGGTCCTACAAGACCCAATGAGCAGTTCTTC.